This T cell receptor (beta chain) was captured by sequencing in a study of blood T cell repertoires in COVID-19. The assay was immunoSEQ multiplex PCR, and TCRdb's table has in-frame clones only and misses some. This sample has tens of thousands of clones, with 75% to 90% found just once. This TCR came from a human donor in a cohort sampled during active COVID-19. Sequenced input: peripheral blood.

Here the CDR3 reads CASSISESGNTIYF. The CDR3, as DNA: TGCGCCAGCAGCATCAGTGAATCTGGAAACACCATATATTTT. The genes are TRBV5-1 and TRBJ1-3; no clear D gene. V lost 4 bases, J lost 1 base, and 9 bases lay in between. Germline V gene lookup returns CDR1 SGHRS and CDR2 YFSETQ. This CDR3 is built from 14 residues.